This T cell receptor (beta chain) was sequenced in a study of blood T cell repertoires in COVID-19. Study details: The United States, Italy and Spain supplied acute and convalescent COVID-19 samples.

Original methodology: Amplifying reference gene primers gave estimates of nucleated cell counts. Profiling relied on immunoSEQ multiplex PCR, and the TCRdb table lists in-frame clones only, not all of them. Clone size and V and J calls were adopted from that table, with D and trimming inferred from the DNA. This table holds a few hundred thousand clones, 86% found once. The CDR3 loop spans 16 amino acids. With 0 bases removed from V and 7 bases from J, the gap between germline ends came to 18 bases. Per germline, CDR1 LGHNA and CDR2 YSLEER. The sample taken for sequencing was peripheral blood. This receptor was taken from a woman aged 45-65 years with acute or convalescent COVID-19. This chain joins TRBV4-3 and TRBJ1-2, with a tentative D call TRBD1 (5 bases). CDR3 in DNA: TGCGCCAGCAGCCAAGATACTCCGAACCCAAGGGGTGGCTACACCTTC. Its protein is CASSQDTPNPRGGYTF.